This T cell receptor beta chain was identified in a study of T cell clones after liver transplantation. On the study more broadly: Samples came from ITN030ST, which attempted immunosuppression withdrawal within 2 years of liver transplantation. Pre-transplant mixed lymphocyte reactions yielded third-party-reactive TCRbeta sequences as comparators for graft-donor-reactive sequences.

Only in-frame clones appear in the TCRdb table, and some are missing; sequencing was by immunoSEQ multiplex PCR. The sample holds roughly 70,000 clones; under 95% are singletons and the top ten take less than 3.5%. Germline loops: CDR1 MRHNA, CDR2 SNTAGT. This CDR3 contains 16 residues. Trimming took 6 bases from V and 6 from J, leaving 21 bases between them. The rearrangement links TRBV6-4 to TRBJ1-5; the D gene is possibly TRBD1 (5 bases). The input for sequencing was CD4+ T cells from blood, taken before liver transplant. The sequence was obtained from a human donor who received a liver transplant. The DNA of the CDR3 is TGTGCCAGCAGAAATTCAACCTCAGGGAAGCCTCAGCCCCAGCATTTT. It specifies CASRNSTSGKPQPQHF.